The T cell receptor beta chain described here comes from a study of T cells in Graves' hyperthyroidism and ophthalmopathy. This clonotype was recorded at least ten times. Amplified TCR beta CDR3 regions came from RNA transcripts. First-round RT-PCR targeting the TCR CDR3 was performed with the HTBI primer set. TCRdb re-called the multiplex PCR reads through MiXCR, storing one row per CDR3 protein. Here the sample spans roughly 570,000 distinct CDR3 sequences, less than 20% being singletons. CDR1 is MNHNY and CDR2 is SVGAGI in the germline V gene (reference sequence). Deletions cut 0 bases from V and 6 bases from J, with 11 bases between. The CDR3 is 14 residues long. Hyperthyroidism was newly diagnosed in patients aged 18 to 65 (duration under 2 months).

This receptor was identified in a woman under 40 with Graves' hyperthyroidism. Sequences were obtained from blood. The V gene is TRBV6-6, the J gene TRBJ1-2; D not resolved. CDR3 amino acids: CASSYSTGIDGYTF. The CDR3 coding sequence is TGTGCCAGCAGTTACTCGACTGGGATCGATGGCTACACCTTC.